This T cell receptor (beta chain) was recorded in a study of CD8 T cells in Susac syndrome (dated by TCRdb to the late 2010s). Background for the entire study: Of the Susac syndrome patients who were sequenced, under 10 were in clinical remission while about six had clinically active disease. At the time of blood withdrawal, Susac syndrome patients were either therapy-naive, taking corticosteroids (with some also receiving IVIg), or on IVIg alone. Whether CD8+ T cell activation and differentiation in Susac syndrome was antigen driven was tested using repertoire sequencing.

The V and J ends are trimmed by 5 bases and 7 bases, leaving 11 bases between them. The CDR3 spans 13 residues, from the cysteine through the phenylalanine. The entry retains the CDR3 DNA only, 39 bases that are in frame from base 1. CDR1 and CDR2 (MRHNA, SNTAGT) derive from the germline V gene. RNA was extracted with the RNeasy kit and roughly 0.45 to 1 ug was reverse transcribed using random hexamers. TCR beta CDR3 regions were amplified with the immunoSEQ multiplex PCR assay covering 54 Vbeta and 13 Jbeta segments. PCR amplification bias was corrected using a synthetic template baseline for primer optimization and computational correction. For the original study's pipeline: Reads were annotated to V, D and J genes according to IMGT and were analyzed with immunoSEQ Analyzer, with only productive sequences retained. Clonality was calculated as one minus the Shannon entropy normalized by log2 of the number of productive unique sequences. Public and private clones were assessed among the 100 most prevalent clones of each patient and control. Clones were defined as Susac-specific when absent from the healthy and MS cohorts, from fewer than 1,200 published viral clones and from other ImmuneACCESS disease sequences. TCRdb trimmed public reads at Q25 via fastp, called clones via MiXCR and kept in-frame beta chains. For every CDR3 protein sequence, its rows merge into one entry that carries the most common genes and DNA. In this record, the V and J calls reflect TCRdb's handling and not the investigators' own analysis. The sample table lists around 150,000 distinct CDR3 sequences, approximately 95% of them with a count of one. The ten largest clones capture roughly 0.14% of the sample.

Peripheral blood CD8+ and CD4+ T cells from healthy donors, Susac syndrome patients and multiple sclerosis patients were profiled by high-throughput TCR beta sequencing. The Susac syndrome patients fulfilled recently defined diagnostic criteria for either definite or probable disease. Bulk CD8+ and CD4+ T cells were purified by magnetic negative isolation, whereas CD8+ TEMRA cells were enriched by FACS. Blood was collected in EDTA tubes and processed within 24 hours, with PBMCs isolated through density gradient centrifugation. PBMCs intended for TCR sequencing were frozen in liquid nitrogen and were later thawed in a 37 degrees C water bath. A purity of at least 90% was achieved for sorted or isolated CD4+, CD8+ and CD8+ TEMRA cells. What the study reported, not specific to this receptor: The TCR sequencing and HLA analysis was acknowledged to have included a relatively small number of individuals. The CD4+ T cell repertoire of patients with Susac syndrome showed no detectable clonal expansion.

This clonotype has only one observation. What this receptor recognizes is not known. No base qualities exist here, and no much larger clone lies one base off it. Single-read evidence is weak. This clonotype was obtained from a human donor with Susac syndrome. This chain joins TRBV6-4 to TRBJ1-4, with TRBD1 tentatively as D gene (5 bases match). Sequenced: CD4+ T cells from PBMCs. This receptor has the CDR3 CASSPRVGEKLFF. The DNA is TGTGCCAGCAGTCCCAGGGTGGGTGAAAAACTGTTTTTT.